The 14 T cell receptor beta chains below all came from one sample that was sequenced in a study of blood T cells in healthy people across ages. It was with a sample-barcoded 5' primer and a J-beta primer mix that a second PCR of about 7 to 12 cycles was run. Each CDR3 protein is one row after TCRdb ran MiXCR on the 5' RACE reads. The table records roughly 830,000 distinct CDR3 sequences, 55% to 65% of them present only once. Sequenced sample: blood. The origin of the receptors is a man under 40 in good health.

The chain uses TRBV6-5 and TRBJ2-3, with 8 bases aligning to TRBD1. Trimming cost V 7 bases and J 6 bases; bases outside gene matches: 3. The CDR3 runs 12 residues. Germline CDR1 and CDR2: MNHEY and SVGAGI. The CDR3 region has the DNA TGTGCCAGCACCGACAGGGGTGATACGCAGTATTTT. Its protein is CASTDRGDTQYF.

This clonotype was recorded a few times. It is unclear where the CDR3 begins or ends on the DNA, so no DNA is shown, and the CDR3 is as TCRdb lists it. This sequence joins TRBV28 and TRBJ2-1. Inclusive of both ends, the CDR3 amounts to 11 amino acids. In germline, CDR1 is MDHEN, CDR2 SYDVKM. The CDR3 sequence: CASSSSNEQYF.

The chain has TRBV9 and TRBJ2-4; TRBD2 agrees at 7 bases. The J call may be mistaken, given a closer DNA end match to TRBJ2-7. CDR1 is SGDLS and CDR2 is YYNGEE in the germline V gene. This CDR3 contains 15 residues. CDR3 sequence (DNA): TGTGCCAGCAGCGTTATCGGCGGGGGTTACCACGAGCAGTACTTC. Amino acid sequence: CASSVIGGGYHEQYF.

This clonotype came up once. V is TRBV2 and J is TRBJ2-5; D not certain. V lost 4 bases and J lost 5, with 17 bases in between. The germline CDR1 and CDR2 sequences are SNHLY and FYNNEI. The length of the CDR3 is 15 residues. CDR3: CASSGRLGGKETQYF. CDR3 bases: TGTGCCAGCAGTGGGAGATTGGGCGGCAAGGAGACCCAGTACTTC.

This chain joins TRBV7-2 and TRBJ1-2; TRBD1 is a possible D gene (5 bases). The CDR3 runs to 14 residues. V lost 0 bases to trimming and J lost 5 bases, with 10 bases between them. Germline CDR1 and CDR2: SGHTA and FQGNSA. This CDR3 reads CASSLAGTAYGYTF. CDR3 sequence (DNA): TGTGCCAGCAGCTTAGCGGGGACGGCTTATGGCTACACCTTC.

The CDR3 region has the DNA TGTGCCAGCAGTGAGCAACAGGGTAGCAATCAGCCCCAGCATTTT. The encoded protein is CASSEQQGSNQPQHF. J is TRBJ1-5 and V is TRBV6-1; the D gene is possibly TRBD1 (6 bases). V dropped 3 bases and J dropped 0 bases, with 9 bases sitting between them. The CDR3 has 15 amino acids. Germline V gives CDR1 MNHNS, CDR2 SASEGT.

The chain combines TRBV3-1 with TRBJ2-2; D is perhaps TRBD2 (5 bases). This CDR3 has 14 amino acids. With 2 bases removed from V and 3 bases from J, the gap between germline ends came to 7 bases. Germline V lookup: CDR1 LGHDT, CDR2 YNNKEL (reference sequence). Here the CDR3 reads CASSQISDTGELFF. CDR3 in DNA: TGTGCCAGCAGCCAAATTAGCGACACCGGGGAGCTGTTTTTT.

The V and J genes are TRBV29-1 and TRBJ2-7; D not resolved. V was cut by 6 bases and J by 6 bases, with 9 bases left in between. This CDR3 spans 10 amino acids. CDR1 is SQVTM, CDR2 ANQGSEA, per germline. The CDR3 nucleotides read TGCAGCGTCTACGCGGCCGAGCAGTACTTC. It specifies CSVYAAEQYF.

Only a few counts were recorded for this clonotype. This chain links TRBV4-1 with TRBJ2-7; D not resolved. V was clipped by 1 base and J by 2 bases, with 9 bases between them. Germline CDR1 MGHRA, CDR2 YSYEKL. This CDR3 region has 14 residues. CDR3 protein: CASSQVFGTYEQYF. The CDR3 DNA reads TGCGCCAGCAGCCAAGTATTCGGAACCTACGAGCAGTACTTC.

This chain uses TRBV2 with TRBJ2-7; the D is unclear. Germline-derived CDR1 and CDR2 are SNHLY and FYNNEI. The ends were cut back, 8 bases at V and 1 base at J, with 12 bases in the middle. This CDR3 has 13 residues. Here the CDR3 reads CASDRSTSYEQYF. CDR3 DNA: TGTGCCAGCGACCGCTCGACATCCTACGAGCAGTACTTC.

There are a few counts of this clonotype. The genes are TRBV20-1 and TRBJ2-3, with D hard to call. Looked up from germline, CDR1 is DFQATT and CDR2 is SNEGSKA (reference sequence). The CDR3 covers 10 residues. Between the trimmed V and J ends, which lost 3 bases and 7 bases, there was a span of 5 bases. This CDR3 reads CSASRNTQYF. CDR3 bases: TGCAGTGCTAGTCGGAATACGCAGTATTTT.

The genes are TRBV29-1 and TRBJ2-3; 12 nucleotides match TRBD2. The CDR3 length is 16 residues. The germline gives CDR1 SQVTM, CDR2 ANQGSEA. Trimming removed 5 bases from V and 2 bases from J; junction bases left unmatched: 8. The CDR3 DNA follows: TGCAGCGTTCAAGGACTAGCGGGGTCGAACACAGATACGCAGTATTTT. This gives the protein CSVQGLAGSNTDTQYF.

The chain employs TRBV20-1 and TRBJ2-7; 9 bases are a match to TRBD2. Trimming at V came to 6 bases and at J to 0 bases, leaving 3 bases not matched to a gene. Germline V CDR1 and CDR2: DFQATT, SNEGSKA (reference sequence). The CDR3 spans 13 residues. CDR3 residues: CSALAGFSYEQYF. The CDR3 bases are TGCAGTGCCCTAGCGGGGTTCTCCTACGAGCAGTACTTC.

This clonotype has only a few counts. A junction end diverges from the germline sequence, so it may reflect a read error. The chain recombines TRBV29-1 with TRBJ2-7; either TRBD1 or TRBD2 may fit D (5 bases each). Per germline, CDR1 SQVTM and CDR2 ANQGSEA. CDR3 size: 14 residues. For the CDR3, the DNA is TGTAGCGTCCTCACAGGTCGGTTGTCCTACGAGCAGTACTTC. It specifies CSVLTGRLSYEQYF.